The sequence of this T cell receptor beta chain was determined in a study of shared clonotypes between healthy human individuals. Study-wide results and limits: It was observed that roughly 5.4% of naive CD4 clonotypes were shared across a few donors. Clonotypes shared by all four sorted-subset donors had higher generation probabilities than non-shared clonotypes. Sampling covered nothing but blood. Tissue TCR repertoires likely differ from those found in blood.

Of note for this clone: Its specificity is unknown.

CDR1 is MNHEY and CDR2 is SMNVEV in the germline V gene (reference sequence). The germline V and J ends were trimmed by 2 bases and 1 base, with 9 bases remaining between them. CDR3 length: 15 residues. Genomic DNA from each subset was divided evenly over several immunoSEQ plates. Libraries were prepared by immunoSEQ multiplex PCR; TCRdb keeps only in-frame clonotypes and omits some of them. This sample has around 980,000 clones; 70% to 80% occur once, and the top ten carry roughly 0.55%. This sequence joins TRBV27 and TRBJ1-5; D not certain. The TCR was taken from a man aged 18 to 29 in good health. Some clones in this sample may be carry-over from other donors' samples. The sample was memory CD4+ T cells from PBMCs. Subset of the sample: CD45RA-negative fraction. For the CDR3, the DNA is TGTGCCAGCAGTTTAAGAGGTGTCAGCAATCAGCCCCAGCATTTT. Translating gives CASSLRGVSNQPQHF.